A selection of T cell receptor beta chains follows, all from one sample in a study of regulatory T cells in long-lasting Graves disease. TCRdb independently ran MiXCR on the multiplex PCR reads; one entry per CDR3 protein. The sample records around 420,000 distinct CDR3 sequences, roughly 16% being singletons. This specimen consisted of peripheral blood mononuclear cells (PBMCs), obtained at new diagnosis, from a patient treated with antithyroid drugs. The source is a female donor with Graves disease. Both conserved end residues are part of each CDR3. Fields, in order: J gene, clone size, D gene, V gene, CDR3 protein, CDR3 DNA. D genes are given only for firm matches. Some rows mark clone size as missing; the rest say once, few, many or name a class of expanded clone.

TRBJ1-2 | many | . | TRBV12-5 | CASGPGPREYGYTF | TGTGCTAGTGGCCCAGGGCCCAGAGAGTATGGCTACACCTTC
TRBJ2-7 | many | TRBD1 | TRBV9 | CASTGTDTNEQYF | TGTGCCAGCACCGGGACAGATACCAACGAGCAGTACTTC
TRBJ1-1 | many | . | TRBV2 | CASRHHTRRLEAFF | TGTGCCAGCAGACACCACACAAGACGGTTAGAAGCTTTCTTT
TRBJ2-2 | many | . | TRBV28 | CASSPQQTGELFF | TGTGCCAGCAGTCCCCAGCAAACTGGGGAGCTGTTTTTT
TRBJ2-3 | many | TRBD2 | TRBV2 | CASSEFSGGADTQYF | TGTGCCAGCAGTGAATTTAGCGGGGGGGCAGATACGCAGTATTTT
TRBJ2-3 | many | TRBD2 | TRBV24-1 | CATSDVASGSSDTDTQYF | TGTGCCACCAGTGATGTGGCTAGCGGGAGTTCAGACACAGATACGCAGTATTTT
TRBJ2-3 | many | TRBD1 | TRBV7-9 | CASSKHGTGSLAAPFTDTQYF | TGTGCCAGCAGCAAACATGGGACAGGGAGCCTAGCGGCCCCGTTCACAGATACGCAGTATTTT
TRBJ2-5 | many | . | TRBV6-5 | CASSYSFLETQYF | TGTGCCAGCAGTTACTCGTTCCTGGAGACCCAGTACTTC
TRBJ1-3 | few | . | TRBV2 | CASSESRSGNTIYF | TGTGCCAGCAGTGAAAGTCGCTCTGGAAACACCATATATTTT
TRBJ1-1 | many | TRBD1 | TRBV4-2 | CASSPLGQYTEAFF | TGTGCCAGCAGCCCACTGGGACAGTACACTGAAGCTTTCTTT
TRBJ1-1 | . | . | TRBV7-2 | CASSPYAMNTEAFF | TGTGCCAGCAGCCCTTACGCTATGAACACTGAAGCTTTCTTT
TRBJ2-3 | . | TRBD2 | TRBV5-1 | CASSLNSGLAGDDTQYF | TGCGCCAGCAGCCTTAACTCCGGACTAGCGGGAGATGATACGCAGTATTTT
TRBJ2-5 | many | . | TRBV6-2/TRBV6-3 | CASSEIGSLETQYF | TGTGCCAGCAGTGAAATCGGGAGCCTAGAGACCCAGTACTTC
TRBJ1-1 | . | . | TRBV3-1 | CASSRDLGEAFF | TGTGCCAGCAGCCGAGACTTGGGTGAAGCTTTCTTT
TRBJ2-2 | . | . | TRBV12-3/TRBV12-4 | CASSPTWGFVDTGELFF | TGTGCCAGCAGCCCGACGTGGGGTTTTGTCGACACCGGGGAGCTGTTTTTT
TRBJ2-5 | . | TRBD2 | TRBV5-8 | CASSALGGLAGETQYF | TGTGCCAGCAGCGCCTTAGGGGGACTAGCGGGTGAGACCCAGTACTTC
TRBJ1-1 | many | . | TRBV20-1 | CSAPSGPSRRLTEAFF | TGCAGTGCTCCATCTGGCCCCTCTCGAAGGCTCACTGAAGCTTTCTTT
TRBJ2-5 | . | TRBD2 | TRBV11-2 | CASSLVSGGIQETQYF | TGTGCCAGCAGCTTAGTTTCGGGGGGGATCCAAGAGACCCAGTACTTC
TRBJ2-5 | many | . | TRBV7-2 | CASSVSQETQYF | TGTGCCAGCAGCGTGAGTCAAGAGACCCAGTACTTC
TRBJ1-1 | many | . | TRBV15 | CATSRDQANTEAFF | TGTGCCACCAGCAGAGACCAGGCGAACACTGAAGCTTTCTTT
TRBJ1-3 | . | TRBD1 | TRBV30 | CAWTDRGGGNTIYF | TGTGCCTGGACCGACAGGGGAGGTGGAAACACCATATATTTT
TRBJ2-7 | many | TRBD2 | TRBV10-3 | CAITQLAGGHEQYF | TGTGCCATCACCCAACTAGCGGGAGGCCACGAGCAGTACTTC
TRBJ1-1 | many | TRBD1 | TRBV7-2 | CASSQGTGYTEAFF | TGTGCCAGCAGCCAAGGGACAGGTTACACTGAAGCTTTCTTT
TRBJ1-5 | few | TRBD1 | TRBV20-1 | CSAKGQGPIAPQHF | TGCAGTGCGAAGGGACAGGGTCCTATAGCGCCCCAGCATTTT